This TCR beta chain was captured in a study of blood T cell repertoires in COVID-19. Background on the study: Nucleic acid was either cDNA or gDNA, and it came from T cells, B-cell-depleted T cells, or PBMCs.

Authors' analysis steps: The assay estimated nucleated cells by amplifying reference gene primers. Repertoires were generated with immunoSEQ multiplex PCR, while TCRdb's copy carries only in-frame clones and drops some. The V and J calls and clone size are taken from that table; D and trimming were inferred from the DNA. Here the sample spans hundreds of thousands of clones, approximately 84% being singletons. From germline, CDR1 is MNHEY and CDR2 SVGAGI. V gave up 5 bases and J gave up 0 bases, with 11 bases separating them. The CDR3 has 15 amino acids. Sequenced: PBMCs or T cells enriched from blood (not recorded which). This sequence originates from a man between 40 and 49 years old who had recovered from COVID-19. The chain uses TRBV6-5 and TRBJ1-5; unclear D gene. As DNA, the CDR3 is TGTGCCAGCAGTCTAGAGCATTATAGCAATCAGCCCCAGCATTTT. Its translation is CASSLEHYSNQPQHF.